The source of this T cell receptor (beta chain) is a study of vaccination and CD4 T cells after COVID-19. Study results and caveats: Post-vaccination, and not before, a median approximately 85% of reactive clones appeared in convalescent patients. Post-vaccination reactive clonotypes (median approximately 38) did not differ significantly from post-infection (about 20).

As to this clonotype: Antigen: not known.

Treatment reported: 10-day PBMC culture with coronavirus spike peptide pools or control peptides (ViraFEST assay). The Oncomine TCR Beta short-read assay sequenced DNA from cultured CD4+ T cells. Someone extracted genomic DNA from cultured CD4+ T cells. TCRdb fed the PCR reads into MiXCR, producing one record per CDR3 protein. The repertoire consists of approximately 19,000 distinct CDR3 sequences, with about 61% occurring once and the leading ten covering roughly 8.3%. Trimming removed 4 bases from V and 3 bases from J, with 15 bases in between. Germline assignment: CDR1 MNHNS and CDR2 SASEGT. The CDR3 is made up of 16 amino acids.

The rearrangement links TRBV6-1 to TRBJ2-2; D uncertain. Specimen: CD4+ T cells from blood, cultured in vitro. The source of this sequence is a human donor who had recovered from COVID-19. The CDR3 DNA reads as TGTGCCAGCAGTGCGCCTAGTCGTCGCGACACCGGGGAGCTGTTTTTT. Amino acids: CASSAPSRRDTGELFF.